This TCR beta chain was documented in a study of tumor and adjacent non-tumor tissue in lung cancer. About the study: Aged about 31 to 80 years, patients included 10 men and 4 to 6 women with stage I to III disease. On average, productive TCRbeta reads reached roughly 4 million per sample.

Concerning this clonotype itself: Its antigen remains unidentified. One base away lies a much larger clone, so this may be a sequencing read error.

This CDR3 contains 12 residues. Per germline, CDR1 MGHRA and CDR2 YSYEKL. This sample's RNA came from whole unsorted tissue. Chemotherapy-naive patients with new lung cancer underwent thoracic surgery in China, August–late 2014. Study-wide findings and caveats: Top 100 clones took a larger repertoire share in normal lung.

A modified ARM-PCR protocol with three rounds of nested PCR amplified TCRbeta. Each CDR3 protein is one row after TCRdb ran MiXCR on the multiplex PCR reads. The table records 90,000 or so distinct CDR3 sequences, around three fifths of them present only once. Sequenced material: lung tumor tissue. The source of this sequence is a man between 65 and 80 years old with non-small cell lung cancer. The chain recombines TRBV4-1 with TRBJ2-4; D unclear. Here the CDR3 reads CASSQMTNTQYF. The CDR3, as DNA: TGCGCCAGCAGCCAGATGACAAACACTCAGTACTTC.